This T cell receptor (beta chain) was identified in a study of OX40 agonist ivuxolimab in advanced cancers. Sequencing used immunoSEQ multiplex PCR; TCRdb keeps in-frame clones, though not all of them. The repertoire holds about 46,000 clones, with over 75% as singletons. The CDR3 sequence is 15 residues long. Germline CDR1 reads SGHVS; CDR2 reads FQNEAQ. V was trimmed by 5 bases and J by 0 bases, leaving 13 bases between them. This sample comprised CD4+ or CD8+ T cells sorted from blood, obtained in a trial of the OX40 agonist ivuxolimab. The rearrangement links TRBV7-8 to TRBJ1-1; D perhaps matches TRBD1 (6 bases). This TCR was sampled from an adult with an advanced solid tumor such as melanoma, head and neck, liver or kidney cancer. CDR3: CASSPSGQMNTEAFF. Here the CDR3 DNA reads TGTGCCAGCAGCCCGTCGGGACAAATGAACACTGAAGCTTTCTTT.